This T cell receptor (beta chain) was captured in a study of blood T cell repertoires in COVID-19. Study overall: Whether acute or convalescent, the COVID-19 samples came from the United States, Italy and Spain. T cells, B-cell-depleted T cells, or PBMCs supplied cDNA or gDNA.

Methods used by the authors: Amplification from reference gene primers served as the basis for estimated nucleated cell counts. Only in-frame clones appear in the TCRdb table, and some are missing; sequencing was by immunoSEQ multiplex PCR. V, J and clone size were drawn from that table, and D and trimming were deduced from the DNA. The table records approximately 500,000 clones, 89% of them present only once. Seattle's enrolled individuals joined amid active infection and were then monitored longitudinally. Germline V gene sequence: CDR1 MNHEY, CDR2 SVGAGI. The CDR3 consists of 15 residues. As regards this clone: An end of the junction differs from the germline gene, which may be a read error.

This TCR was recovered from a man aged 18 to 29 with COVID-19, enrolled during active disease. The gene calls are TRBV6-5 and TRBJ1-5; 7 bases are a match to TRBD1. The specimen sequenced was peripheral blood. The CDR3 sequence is CVSSYTRGNDQPQHF. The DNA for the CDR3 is TGTGTCAGCAGTTACACCAGGGGGAATGATCAGCCCCAGCATTTT.